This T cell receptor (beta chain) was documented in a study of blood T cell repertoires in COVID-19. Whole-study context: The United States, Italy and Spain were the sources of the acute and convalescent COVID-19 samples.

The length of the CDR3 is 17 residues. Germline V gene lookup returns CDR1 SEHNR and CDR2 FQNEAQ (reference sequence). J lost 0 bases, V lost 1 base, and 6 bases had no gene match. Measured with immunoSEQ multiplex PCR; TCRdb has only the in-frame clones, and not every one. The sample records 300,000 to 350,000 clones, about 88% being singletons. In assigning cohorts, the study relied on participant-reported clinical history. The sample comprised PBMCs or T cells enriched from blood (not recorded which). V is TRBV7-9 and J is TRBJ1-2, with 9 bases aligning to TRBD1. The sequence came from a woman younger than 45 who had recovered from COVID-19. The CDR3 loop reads CASSLDRQGDANYGYTF. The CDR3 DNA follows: TGTGCCAGCAGCTTAGACCGACAGGGGGATGCTAACTATGGCTACACCTTC.